This TCR beta chain appears in the sequencing data of a study of blood T cell repertoires in COVID-19. Study-wide background: In each case, the material was cDNA or gDNA derived from T cells, B-cell-depleted T cells, or PBMCs.

V dropped 0 bases and J dropped 2; count of bases not matched to a gene: 4. CDR3 size: 17 residues. CDR1 and CDR2 from the germline V gene are MGHDK and SYGVNS. The table came from immunoSEQ multiplex PCR; TCRdb's copy has only in-frame clones and leaves some out. The sample records tens of thousands of clones, approximately 83% being singletons. The rearrangement joins TRBV25-1 to TRBJ2-6; 7 bases are a match to TRBD1. This TCR derives from a human donor in a cohort sampled during active COVID-19. The sample consisted of peripheral blood. The CDR3 protein is CASSEYTTGAGANVLTF. The DNA of the CDR3 is TGTGCCAGCAGTGAATATACTACAGGGGCTGGGGCCAACGTCCTGACTTTC.